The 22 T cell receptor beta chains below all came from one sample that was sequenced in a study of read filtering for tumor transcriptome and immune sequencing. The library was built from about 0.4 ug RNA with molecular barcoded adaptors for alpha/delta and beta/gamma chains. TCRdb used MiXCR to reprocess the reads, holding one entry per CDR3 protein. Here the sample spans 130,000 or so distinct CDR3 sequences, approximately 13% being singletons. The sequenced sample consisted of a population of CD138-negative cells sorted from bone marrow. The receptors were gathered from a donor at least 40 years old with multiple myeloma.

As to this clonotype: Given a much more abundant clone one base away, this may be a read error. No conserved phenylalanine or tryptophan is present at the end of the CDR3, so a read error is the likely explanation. CDR3 sequence reads: CASSEAQGLISYEQYS. The DNA for the CDR3 is TGTGCCAGCAGTGAAGCGCAGGGGTTGATCTCCTACGAGCAGTACTCC. V and J are TRBV2 and TRBJ2-7; TRBD1 is a possible D gene (6 bases). V was pared by 0 bases and J by 0 bases, with 12 bases between. This CDR3 is 16 amino acids long. Germline V gene data show CDR1 as SNHLY and CDR2 as FYNNEI.

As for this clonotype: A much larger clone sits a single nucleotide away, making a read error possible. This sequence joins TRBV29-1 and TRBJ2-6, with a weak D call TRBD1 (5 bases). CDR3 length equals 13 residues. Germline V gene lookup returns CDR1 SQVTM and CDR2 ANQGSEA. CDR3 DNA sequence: TGCAGCTGCGCCGCCTCTGGGGCCAACATCCTGACTTTC. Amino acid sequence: CSCAASGANILTF.

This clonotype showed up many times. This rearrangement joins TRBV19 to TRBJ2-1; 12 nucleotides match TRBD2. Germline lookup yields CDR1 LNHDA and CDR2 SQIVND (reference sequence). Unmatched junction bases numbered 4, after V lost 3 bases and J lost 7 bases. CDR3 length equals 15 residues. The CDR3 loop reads CASSMWTSGTNEQFF. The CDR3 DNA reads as TGTGCCAGTAGTATGTGGACTAGCGGGACAAATGAGCAGTTCTTC. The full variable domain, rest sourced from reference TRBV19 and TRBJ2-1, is DGGITQSPKYLFRKEGQNVTLSCEQNLNHDAMYWYRQDPGQGLRLIYYSQIVNDFQKGDIAEGYSVSREKKESFPLTVTSAQKNPTAFYLCASSMWTSGTNEQFFGPGTRLTVL.

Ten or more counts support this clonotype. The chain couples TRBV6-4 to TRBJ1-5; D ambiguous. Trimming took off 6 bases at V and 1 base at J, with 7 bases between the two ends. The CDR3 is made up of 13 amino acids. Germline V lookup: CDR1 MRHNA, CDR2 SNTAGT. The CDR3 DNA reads TGTGCCAGCAGCCTTGAGAGCAATCAGCCCCAGCATTTT. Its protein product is CASSLESNQPQHF.

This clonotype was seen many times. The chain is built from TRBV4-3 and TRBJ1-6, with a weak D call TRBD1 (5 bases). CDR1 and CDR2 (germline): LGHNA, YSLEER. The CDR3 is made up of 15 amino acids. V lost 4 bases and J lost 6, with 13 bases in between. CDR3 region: CASSLSGTLNSPLHF. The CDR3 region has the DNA TGCGCCAGCAGCCTTTCCGGGACCCTTAATTCACCCCTCCACTTT.

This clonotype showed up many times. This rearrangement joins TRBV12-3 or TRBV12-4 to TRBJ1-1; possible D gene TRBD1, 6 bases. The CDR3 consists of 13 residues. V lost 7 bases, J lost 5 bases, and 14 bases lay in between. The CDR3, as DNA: TGTGCCAGCACCCGGGGGGCGGAGACTGAAGCTTTCTTT. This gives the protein CASTRGAETEAFF.

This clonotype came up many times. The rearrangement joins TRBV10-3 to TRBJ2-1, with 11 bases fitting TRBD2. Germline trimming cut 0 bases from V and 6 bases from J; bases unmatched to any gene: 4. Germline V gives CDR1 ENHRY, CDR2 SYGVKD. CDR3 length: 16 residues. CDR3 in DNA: TGTGCCATCAGTGAGTCTCTAGCGGGAGGATTCAATGAGCAGTTCTTC. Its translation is CAISESLAGGFNEQFF.

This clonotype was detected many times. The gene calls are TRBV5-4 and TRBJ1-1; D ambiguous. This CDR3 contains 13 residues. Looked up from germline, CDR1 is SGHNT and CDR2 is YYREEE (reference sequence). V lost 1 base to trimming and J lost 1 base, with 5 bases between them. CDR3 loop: CASSLWGNTEAFF. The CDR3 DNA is TGTGCCAGCAGCTTGTGGGGGAACACTGAAGCTTTCTTT.

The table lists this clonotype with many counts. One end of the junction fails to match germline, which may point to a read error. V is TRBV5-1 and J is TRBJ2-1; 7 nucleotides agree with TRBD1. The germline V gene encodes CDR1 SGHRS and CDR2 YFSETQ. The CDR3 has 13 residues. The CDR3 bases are TGTGCCAGCAGTTCAGGGGGTTACAATGAGCAGTTCTTC. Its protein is CASSSGGYNEQFF.

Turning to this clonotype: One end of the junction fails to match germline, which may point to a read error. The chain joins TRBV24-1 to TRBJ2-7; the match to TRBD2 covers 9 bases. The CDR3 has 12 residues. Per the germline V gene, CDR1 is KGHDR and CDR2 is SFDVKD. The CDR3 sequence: CATSDSGTSLIF. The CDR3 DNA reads TGTGCCACCAGTGACTCCGGGACTAGCCTCATTTTC.

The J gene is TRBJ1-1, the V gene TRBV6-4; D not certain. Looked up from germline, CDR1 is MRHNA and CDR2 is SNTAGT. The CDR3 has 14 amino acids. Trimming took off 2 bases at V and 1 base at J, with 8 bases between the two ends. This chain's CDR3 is CASSDTSTNTEAFF. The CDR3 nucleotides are TGTGCCAGCAGTGACACAAGTACGAACACTGAAGCTTTCTTT.

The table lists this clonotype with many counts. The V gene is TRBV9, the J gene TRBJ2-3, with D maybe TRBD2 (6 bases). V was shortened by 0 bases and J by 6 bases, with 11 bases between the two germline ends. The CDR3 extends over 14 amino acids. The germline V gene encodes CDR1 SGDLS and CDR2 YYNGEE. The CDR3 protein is CASSVGRLGDTQYF. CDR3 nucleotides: TGTGCCAGCAGCGTAGGCCGACTAGGGGATACGCAGTATTTT.

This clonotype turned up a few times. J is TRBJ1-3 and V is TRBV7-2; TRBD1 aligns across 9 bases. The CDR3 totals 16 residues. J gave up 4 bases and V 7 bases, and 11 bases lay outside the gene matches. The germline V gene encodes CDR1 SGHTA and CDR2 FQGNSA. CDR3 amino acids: CASTGDRVFSGNTIYF. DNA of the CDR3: TGTGCCAGCACCGGGGACAGGGTTTTCTCCGGAAACACCATATATTTT.

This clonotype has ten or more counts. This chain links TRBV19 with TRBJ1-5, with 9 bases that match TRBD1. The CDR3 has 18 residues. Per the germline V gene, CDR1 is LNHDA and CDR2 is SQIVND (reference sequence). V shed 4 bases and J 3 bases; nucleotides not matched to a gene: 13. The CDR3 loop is CASSRPGQGWDFNQPQHF. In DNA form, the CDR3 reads TGTGCCAGTAGTAGACCGGGACAGGGATGGGATTTCAATCAGCCCCAGCATTTT. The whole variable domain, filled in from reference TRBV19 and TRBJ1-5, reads DGGITQSPKYLFRKEGQNVTLSCEQNLNHDAMYWYRQDPGQGLRLIYYSQIVNDFQKGDIAEGYSVSREKKESFPLTVTSAQKNPTAFYLCASSRPGQGWDFNQPQHFGDGTRLSIL.

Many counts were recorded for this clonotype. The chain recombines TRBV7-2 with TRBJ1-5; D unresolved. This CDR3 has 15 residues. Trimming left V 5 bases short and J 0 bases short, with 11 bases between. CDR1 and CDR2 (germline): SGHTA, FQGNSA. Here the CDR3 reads CASSLEGYSNQPQHF. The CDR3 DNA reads TGTGCCAGCAGCCTTGAGGGTTATAGCAATCAGCCCCAGCATTTT.

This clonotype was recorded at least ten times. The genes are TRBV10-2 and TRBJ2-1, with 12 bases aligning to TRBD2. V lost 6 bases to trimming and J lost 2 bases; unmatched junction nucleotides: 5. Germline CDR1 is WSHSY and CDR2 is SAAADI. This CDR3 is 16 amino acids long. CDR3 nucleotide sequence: TGCGCCAGCAGCCCCACTAGCGGGAGGACCTACAATGAGCAGTTCTTC. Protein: CASSPTSGRTYNEQFF.

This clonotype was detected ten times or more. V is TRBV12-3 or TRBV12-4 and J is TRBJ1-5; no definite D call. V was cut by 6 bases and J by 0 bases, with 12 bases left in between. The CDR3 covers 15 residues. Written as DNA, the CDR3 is TGTGCCAGCAGCGTGGACGGAAATAGCAATCAGCCCCAGCATTTT. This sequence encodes CASSVDGNSNQPQHF.

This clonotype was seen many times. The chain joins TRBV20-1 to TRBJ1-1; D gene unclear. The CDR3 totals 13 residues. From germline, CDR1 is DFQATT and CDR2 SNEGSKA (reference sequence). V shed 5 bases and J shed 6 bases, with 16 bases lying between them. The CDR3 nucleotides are TGCAGTGCTCAAAAGGTGGGGTACTCTGAAGCTTTCTTT. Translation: CSAQKVGYSEAFF.

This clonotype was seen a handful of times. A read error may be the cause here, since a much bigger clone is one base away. CDR3 DNA: TGCAGTGTAGTTAAGCGGGAACGCACAGATACGCCGTATTTT. It yields the protein CSVVKRERTDTPYF. This rearrangement joins TRBV20-1 to TRBJ2-3; 7 bases line up with TRBD2. CDR3 length: 14 residues. The germline gives CDR1 DFQATT, CDR2 SNEGSKA (reference sequence).

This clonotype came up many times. CDR3 nucleotides: TGTGCCAGCAGCTTTTCAGGGTCAGGCAAAAACATTCAGTACTTC. Its translation is CASSFSGSGKNIQYF. V is TRBV5-6 and J is TRBJ2-4, with a possible D match to TRBD1 (5 bases). This CDR3 is built from 15 residues. The germline CDR1 and CDR2 sequences are SGHDT and YYEEEE. Trimming took off 2 bases at V and 3 bases at J, with 12 bases between the two ends.

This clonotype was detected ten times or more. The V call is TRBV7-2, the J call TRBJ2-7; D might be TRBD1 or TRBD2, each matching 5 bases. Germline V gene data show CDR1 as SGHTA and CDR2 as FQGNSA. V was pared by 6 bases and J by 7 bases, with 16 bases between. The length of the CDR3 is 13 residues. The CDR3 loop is CASSPGTLTEQYF. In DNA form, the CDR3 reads TGTGCCAGCAGTCCGGGGACCCTCACGGAGCAGTACTTC.

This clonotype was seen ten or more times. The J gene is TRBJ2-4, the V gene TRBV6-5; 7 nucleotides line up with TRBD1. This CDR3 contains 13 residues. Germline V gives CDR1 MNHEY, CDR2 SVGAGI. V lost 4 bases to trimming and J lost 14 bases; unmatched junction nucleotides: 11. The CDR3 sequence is CASSSTTGVKEYF. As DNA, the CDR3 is TGTGCCAGCAGTTCCACCACAGGGGTTAAGGAGTACTTC.